This T cell receptor beta chain was recovered during a study of T cells after yellow fever vaccination. This clonotype has at least ten counts. Study findings and constraints: Faster peaking, at day 5 versus 15, marked a secondary response that was weaker.

TCR cDNA was made by 5'RACE template switching, adding a universal primer site and UMIs. MiXCR, run by TCRdb on the 5' RACE reads, gives a single entry per CDR3 protein. The data show about 25,000 distinct CDR3 sequences, with approximately 3.2% seen just once and around 0.98% held by the top ten. This CDR3 region has 15 residues. Germline values: CDR1 DFQATT, CDR2 SNEGSKA (reference sequence). V was clipped by 3 bases and J by 5 bases, with 19 bases between them. Sequenced here: PBMCs, either bulk or a sorted T-cell subset (CD4+, CD8+, memory, or dextramer-sorted; not recorded which), sampled roughly 46 days after the first yellow fever vaccination. This TCR was sampled from a man aged 18-30 years who received the YFV17D yellow fever vaccine. V gene TRBV20-1 combines with J gene TRBJ1-1; possible D gene TRBD1, 5 bases. The chain's CDR3 is CSASGQGEARTEAFF. The CDR3 coding sequence is TGCAGTGCTAGTGGGCAGGGAGAGGCACGAACTGAAGCTTTCTTT.